The rows below give T cell receptor beta chains drawn from one sample of a study of cytomegalovirus exposure and HLA in healthy donors. The protocol was immunoSEQ multiplex PCR, while the TCRdb copy is restricted to in-frame clones and leaves out a portion. This sample has about 360,000 clones, with roughly 89% found just once. Sequenced sample: PBMCs. Receptor source: a woman aged 18-30 years in good health and CMV-seronegative. Each CDR3 is given with its conserved first and last residue. The order of the fields is V gene, D gene, J gene, CDR3 DNA, CDR3 protein. D genes are given only for firm matches.

TRBV2	NA	TRBJ1-6	TGTGCCAGCAGTGATATAAATTCACCCCTCCACTTT	CASSDINSPLHF
TRBV7-2	NA	TRBJ2-5	TGTGCCAGCAGCCCAATCCCCCAAGAGACCCAGTACTTC	CASSPIPQETQYF
TRBV27	TRBD1	TRBJ1-3	TGTGCCAGCAGTCCTGGGACAGGGGCCCTCTCTGGAAACACCATATATTTT	CASSPGTGALSGNTIYF
TRBV7-9	TRBD1	TRBJ1-1	TGTGCCAGCAGCTTGTCGACAGGGGGGCCTGAAGCTTTCTTT	CASSLSTGGPEAFF
TRBV6-5	NA	TRBJ2-2	TGTGCCAGCCAGGGGACCGGGGAGCTGTTTTTT	CASQGTGELFF
TRBV18	NA	TRBJ1-5	TGTGCCAGCTCACCGCAGATGGGCAATCAGCCCCAGCATTTT	CASSPQMGNQPQHF
TRBV28	TRBD2	TRBJ2-3	TGTGCCAGCCGAGGACTAGCGGGAGGTGCAGATACGCAGTATTTT	CASRGLAGGADTQYF
TRBV5-1	NA	TRBJ2-2	TGCGCCAGCAGCTTTGACAGGACCACGAACACCGGGGAGCTGTTTTTT	CASSFDRTTNTGELFF
TRBV28	NA	TRBJ2-1	TGTGCCAGCACCCTGGTAGGCGGGTCGGGTGAGCAGTTCTTC	CASTLVGGSGEQFF
TRBV27	TRBD2	TRBJ2-7	TGTGCCAGCAGTTCCTTTCAGGGACTAGCGTCGAGCTCCTACGAGCAGTACTTC	CASSSFQGLASSSYEQYF
TRBV28	NA	TRBJ1-4	TGTGCCAGCCGGGGGGGAACTAATGAAAAACTGTTTTTT	CASRGGTNEKLFF
TRBV27	NA	TRBJ2-1	TGTGCCAGCACACCCCTCAGCGGCATCCACAATGAGCAGTTCTTC	CASTPLSGIHNEQFF
TRBV27	TRBD1	TRBJ2-7	TGTGCCAGCAGTTTCCGGACAGGGCCAGGAGCCGAGCAGTACTTC	CASSFRTGPGAEQYF
TRBV6-5	TRBD2	TRBJ2-1	TGTGCCAGCAGCATAAGCGGGAGCAATGAGCAGTTCTTC	CASSISGSNEQFF
TRBV5-5	NA	TRBJ1-4	TGTGCCAGCAGCCCAGGGTCATCCACGGCTAATGAAAAACTGTTTTTT	CASSPGSSTANEKLFF
TRBV4-1	NA	TRBJ1-4	TGCGCCAGCAGCCAAGATCAGGGAGGTAATGAAAAACTGTTTTTT	CASSQDQGGNEKLFF
TRBV27	NA	TRBJ2-3	TGTGCCAGCAGTTTATCGGCGGTATCCACAGATACGCAGTATTTT	CASSLSAVSTDTQYF
TRBV7-6	TRBD2	TRBJ2-1	TGTGCCAGCAGCCCCCAGCCGGAGCGGGAGTTGGGGGGTGAGCAGTTCTTC	CASSPQPERELGGEQFF
TRBV29-1	TRBD1	TRBJ2-3	TGCAGCGTTGGCCGGACAGGGGCGTCCACAGATACGCAGTATTTT	CSVGRTGASTDTQYF
TRBV2	TRBD1	TRBJ1-2	TGTGCCAGCAAAACGACAGGGGGCAATGGCTACACCTTC	CASKTTGGNGYTF
TRBV11-2	TRBD2	TRBJ2-3	TGTGCCAGCAGCCCAGGCGGCGGGAGCTACCGCACAGATACGCAGTATTTT	CASSPGGGSYRTDTQYF